The table lists the clone carrying this T cell receptor beta chain with a few counts. Its antigen is unidentified. This PCR relied on a set of 60 Vbeta primers and 13 Jbeta primers. The assay was immunoSEQ multiplex PCR, and TCRdb's table has in-frame clones only and misses some. The data show approximately 150,000 clones, over 60% seen once. This sample was taken from a study of cytomegalovirus exposure and HLA in healthy donors. Overall study findings and caveats: At a 0.05 false discovery rate, a later analysis found around 15,000 TCR beta sequences to be associated with HLA alleles.

This CDR3 has 15 amino acids. Germline trimming cut 3 bases from V and 9 bases from J; bases unmatched to any gene: 6. The germline gives CDR1 SGHRS, CDR2 YFSETQ. The specimen sequenced was PBMCs. V usage is TRBV5-1 and J usage is TRBJ1-6; 10 bases agree with TRBD1. This clonotype was sampled from a woman under 40 in good health and CMV-seronegative. The CDR3: CASSSDGQGGSPLHF. The CDR3, as DNA: TGCGCCAGCAGCTCGGACGGACAGGGGGGTTCACCCCTCCACTTT.